This passage covers 12 T cell receptor beta chains from one sample sequenced in a study of shared clonotypes between healthy human individuals. TCRdb keeps only in-frame clones here, not all; method: immunoSEQ multiplex PCR. The table lists around 2.3 million clones, approximately 94% of them singletons. Material: naive CD4+ T cells sorted from blood. Subset indicated: CD45RA+ positively selected. Receptor source: a man aged 18 to 30 in good health.

J is TRBJ1-2 and V is TRBV19, with a possible D match to TRBD1 (5 bases). The CDR3 has 13 amino acids. Trimming took 8 bases from V and 7 from J, leaving 17 bases between them. CDR1 and CDR2 from the germline V gene are LNHDA and SQIVND (reference sequence). The CDR3 sequence: CASSSTGTGGYTF. As DNA, the CDR3 is TGTGCCAGTTCCAGCACCGGGACTGGTGGCTACACCTTC.

The rearrangement uses TRBV7-2 and TRBJ2-7; 14 bases are shared with TRBD2. Germline lookup yields CDR1 SGHTA and CDR2 FQGNSA. Germline trimming cut 1 base from V and 5 bases from J; bases unmatched to any gene: 4. This CDR3 comprises 16 residues. CDR3 sequence reads: CASSLGLAGGHNEQYF. The CDR3 DNA is TGTGCCAGCAGCTTAGGACTAGCGGGAGGGCATAACGAGCAGTACTTC.

With respect to this clone: Other DNA sequences within the sample encode an identical CDR3. J is TRBJ2-7 and V is TRBV6-6, with unresolved D. Germline CDR1 MNHNY, CDR2 SVGAGI (reference sequence). CDR3 length equals 11 residues. Trimming shortened V by 0 bases and J by 6 bases, and 3 bases separated the two germline ends. This chain's CDR3 is CASSYSREQYF. CDR3 bases: TGTGCCAGCAGTTACTCCCGCGAGCAGTACTTC.

The rearrangement joins TRBV30 to TRBJ2-7; no definite D call. The V and J ends lost 2 bases and 3 bases respectively, with 11 bases between them. The germline gives CDR1 GTSNPN, CDR2 SVGIG (reference sequence). The CDR3 contains 13 residues. The CDR3 sequence is CAWSNPPRYEQYF. The CDR3 DNA reads TGTGCCTGGAGTAACCCTCCTCGCTACGAGCAGTACTTC. The full variable domain, in which reference TRBV30 and TRBJ2-7 provide the parts outside the CDR3, is SQTIHQWPATLVQPVGSPLSLECTVEGTSNPNLYWYRQAAGRGLQLLFYSVGIGQISSEVPQNLSASRPQDRQFILSSKKLLLSDSGFYLCAWSNPPRYEQYFGPGTRLTVT.

This clone was seen once. The V call is TRBV30, the J call TRBJ2-1; D is undetermined. Trimming removed 2 bases from V and 5 bases from J, with 7 bases in between. The germline V gene has CDR1 GTSNPN and CDR2 SVGIG (reference sequence). The length of the CDR3 is 12 residues. As DNA, the CDR3 is TGTGCCTGGAGTCGAGTACACAATGAGCAGTTCTTC. The encoded protein is CAWSRVHNEQFF. Looking up the rest from reference TRBV30 and TRBJ2-1 gives the full variable domain: SQTIHQWPATLVQPVGSPLSLECTVEGTSNPNLYWYRQAAGRGLQLLFYSVGIGQISSEVPQNLSASRPQDRQFILSSKKLLLSDSGFYLCAWSRVHNEQFFGPGTRLTVL.

The CDR3 DNA reads as TGCGCCAGCAGCCTAACCGGGACAGGGGTTGAGCCCCAGCATTTT. Protein: CASSLTGTGVEPQHF. The chain carries TRBV5-1 and TRBJ1-5; 10 bases map to TRBD1. CDR3 length: 15 amino acids. With V trimmed by 4 bases and J by 8 bases, 9 bases remained unmatched. The V gene's germline CDR1 is SGHRS and CDR2 YFSETQ.

With regard to this clone: Additional DNA sequences in this sample encode the identical CDR3. The chain employs TRBV5-1 and TRBJ2-7; no clear D. V was clipped by 0 bases and J by 0 bases, with 7 bases between them. This CDR3 contains 14 residues. Germline V gene lookup returns CDR1 SGHRS and CDR2 YFSETQ. DNA for the CDR3: TGCGCCAGCAGCTTGGAAGGTTTCTCCTACGAGCAGTACTTC. Protein product: CASSLEGFSYEQYF.

As to this clone: Germline is not matched at one junction end, which may reflect a read error. The chain recombines TRBV7-7 with TRBJ2-5, with a tentative D call TRBD2 (6 bases). The germline CDR1 and CDR2 sequences are SSHAT and FNYEAQ (reference sequence). This CDR3 spans 14 amino acids. The CDR3 loop is CASSASGLQETQYF. The CDR3 coding sequence is TGTGCTAGCAGTGCCTCAGGACTACAAGAGACCCAGTACTTC.

This chain links TRBV7-6 with TRBJ2-5; 12 positions match TRBD2. The CDR3 extends over 15 amino acids. V lost 5 bases to trimming and J lost 7 bases; unmatched junction nucleotides: 8. The germline CDR1 and CDR2 sequences are SGHVS and FNYEAQ. The CDR3 sequence: CASSPTSGGWGTQYF. Here the CDR3 DNA reads TGTGCCAGCAGCCCGACTAGCGGGGGTTGGGGGACCCAGTACTTC.

Comment on this clone: The same CDR3 is also encoded by other DNA sequences in this sample. CDR3 amino acids: CASSLVGQGYGYTF. The CDR3 DNA sequence: TGTGCCAGCAGCTTAGTTGGGCAGGGCTATGGCTACACCTTC. This chain joins TRBV7-2 and TRBJ1-2; TRBD1 is a possible D gene (5 bases). The germline CDR1 and CDR2 sequences are SGHTA and FQGNSA. This CDR3 comprises 14 residues. Trimming stripped 1 base from V and 4 bases from J, with 10 bases between. The full variable domain, completed using reference TRBV7-2 and TRBJ1-2, is GAGVSQSPSNKVTEKGKDVELRCDPISGHTALYWYRQSLGQGLEFLIYFQGNSAPDKSGLPSDRFSAERTGGSVSTLTIQRTQQEDSAVYLCASSLVGQGYGYTFGSGTRLTVV.

The chain employs TRBV5-1 and TRBJ2-3; D may be TRBD1 (6 bases). This CDR3 region has 13 residues. The ends were cut back, 4 bases at V and 6 bases at J, with 12 bases in the middle. Germline CDR1 reads SGHRS; CDR2 reads YFSETQ. CDR3 sequence (DNA): TGCGCCAGCAGCAGGGGGTACGACGATACGCAGTATTTT. Its translation: CASSRGYDDTQYF.

The V call is TRBV5-6, the J call TRBJ1-5, with D unresolved. Germline V gene lookup returns CDR1 SGHDT and CDR2 YYEEEE. The CDR3 totals 14 residues. Trimming left V 3 bases short and J 5 bases short, with 12 bases between. The CDR3 region has the DNA TGTGCCAGCAGCTCCTCTCCGGGTGATCAGCCCCAGCATTTT. It codes for CASSSSPGDQPQHF.